Detailed here is one T cell receptor (beta chain). These data are taken from a study of CD8 T cells in Susac syndrome. The junction had 7 bases not matched to a gene; V was cut back by 0 bases and J by 5 bases. The CDR3 covers 17 residues. Germline CDR1 and CDR2: LNHNV and YYDKDF (reference sequence). Reverse transcription of roughly 0.45 to 1 ug RNA was performed with random hexamers. One entry per CDR3 protein results from TCRdb running MiXCR on the immunoSEQ multiplex PCR reads. The data hold about 49,000 distinct CDR3 sequences, with over 85% observed a single time. The clonotype comes from a human donor in good health. Sample: CD8+ T cells from PBMCs. This chain uses TRBV15 with TRBJ1-5; 10 bases map to TRBD1. The CDR3 coding sequence is TGTGCCACCAGCAGAGATAGTTTGGACAGGGGGGATCAGCCCCAGCATTTT. This sequence encodes CATSRDSLDRGDQPQHF.